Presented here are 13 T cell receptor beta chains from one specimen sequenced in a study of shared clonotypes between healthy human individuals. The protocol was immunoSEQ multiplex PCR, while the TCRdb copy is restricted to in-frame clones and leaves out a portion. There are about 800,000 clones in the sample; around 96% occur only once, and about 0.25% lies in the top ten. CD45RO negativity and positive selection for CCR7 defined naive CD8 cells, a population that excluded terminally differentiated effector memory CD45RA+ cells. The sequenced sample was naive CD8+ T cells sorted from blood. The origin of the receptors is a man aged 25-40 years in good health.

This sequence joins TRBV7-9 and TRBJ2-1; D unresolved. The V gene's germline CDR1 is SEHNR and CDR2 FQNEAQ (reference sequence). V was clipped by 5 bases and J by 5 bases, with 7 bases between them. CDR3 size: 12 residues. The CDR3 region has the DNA TGTGCCAGCAGCACAGAGAACAATGAGCAGTTCTTC. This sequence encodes CASSTENNEQFF.

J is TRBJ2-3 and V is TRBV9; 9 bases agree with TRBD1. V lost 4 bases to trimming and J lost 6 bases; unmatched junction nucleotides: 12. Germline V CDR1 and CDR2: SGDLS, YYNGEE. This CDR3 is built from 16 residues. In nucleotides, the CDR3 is TGTGCCAGCAGCCCCTCCGGGACAGGGTTTAAGGATACGCAGTATTTT. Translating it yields CASSPSGTGFKDTQYF.

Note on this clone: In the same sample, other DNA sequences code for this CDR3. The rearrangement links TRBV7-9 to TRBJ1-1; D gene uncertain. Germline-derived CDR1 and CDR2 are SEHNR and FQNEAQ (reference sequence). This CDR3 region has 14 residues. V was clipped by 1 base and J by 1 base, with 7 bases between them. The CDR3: CASSLVGGNTEAFF. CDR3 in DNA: TGTGCCAGCAGCTTAGTTGGAGGGAACACTGAAGCTTTCTTT.

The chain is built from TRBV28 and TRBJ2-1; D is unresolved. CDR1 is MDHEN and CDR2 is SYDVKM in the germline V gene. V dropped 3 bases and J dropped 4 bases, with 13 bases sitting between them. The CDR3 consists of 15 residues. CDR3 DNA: TGTGCCAGCAGTTTTACGTTAGTACAATACAATGAGCAGTTCTTC. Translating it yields CASSFTLVQYNEQFF. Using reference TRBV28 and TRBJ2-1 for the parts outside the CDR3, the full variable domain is DVKVTQSSRYLVKRTGEKVFLECVQDMDHENMFWYRQDPGLGLRLIYFSYDVKMKEKGDIPEGYSVSREKKERFSLILESASTNQTSMYLCASSFTLVQYNEQFFGPGTRLTVL.

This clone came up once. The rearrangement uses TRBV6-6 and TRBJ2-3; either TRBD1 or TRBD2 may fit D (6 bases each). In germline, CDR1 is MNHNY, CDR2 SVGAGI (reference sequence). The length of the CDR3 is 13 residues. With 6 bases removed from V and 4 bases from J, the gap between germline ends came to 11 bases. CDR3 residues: CASSLGGPDTQYF. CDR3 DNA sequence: TGTGCCAGCAGCCTAGGGGGGCCAGATACGCAGTATTTT.

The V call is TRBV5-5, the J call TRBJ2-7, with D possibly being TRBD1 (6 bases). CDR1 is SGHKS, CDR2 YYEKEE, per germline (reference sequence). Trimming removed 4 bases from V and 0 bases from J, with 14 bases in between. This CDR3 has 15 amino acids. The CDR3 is CASSRGQMDSYEQYF. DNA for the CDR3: TGTGCCAGCAGCCGCGGACAGATGGACTCCTACGAGCAGTACTTC. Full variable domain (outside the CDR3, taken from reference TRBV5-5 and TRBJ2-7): DAGVTQSPTHLIKTRGQQVTLRCSPISGHKSVSWYQQVLGQGPQFIFQYYEKEERGRGNFPDRFSARQFPNYSSELNVNALLLGDSALYLCASSRGQMDSYEQYFGPGTRLTVT.

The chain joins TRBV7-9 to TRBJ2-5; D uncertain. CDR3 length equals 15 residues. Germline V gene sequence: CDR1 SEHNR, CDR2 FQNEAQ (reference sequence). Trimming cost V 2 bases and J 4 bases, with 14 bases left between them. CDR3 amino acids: CASSLFRMSAETQYF. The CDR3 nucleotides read TGTGCCAGCAGCTTATTTAGAATGTCGGCAGAGACCCAGTACTTC. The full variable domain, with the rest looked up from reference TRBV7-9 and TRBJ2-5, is DTGVSQNPRHKITKRGQNVTFRCDPISEHNRLYWYRQTLGQGPEFLTYFQNEAQLEKSRLLSDRFSAERPKGSFSTLEIQRTEQGDSAMYLCASSLFRMSAETQYFGPGTRLLVL.

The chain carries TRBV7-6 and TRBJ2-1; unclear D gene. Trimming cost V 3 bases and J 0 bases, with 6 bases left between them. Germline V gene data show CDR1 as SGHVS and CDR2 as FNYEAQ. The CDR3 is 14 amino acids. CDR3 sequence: CASSFPDSYNEQFF. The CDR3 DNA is TGTGCCAGCAGCTTTCCTGACTCCTACAATGAGCAGTTCTTC.

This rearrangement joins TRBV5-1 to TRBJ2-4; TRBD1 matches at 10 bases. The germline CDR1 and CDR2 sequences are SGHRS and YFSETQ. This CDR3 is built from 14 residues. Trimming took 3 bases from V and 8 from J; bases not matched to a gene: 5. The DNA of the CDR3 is TGCGCCAGCAGCTCCGGGACAGGGGAAGACATTCAGTACTTC. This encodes CASSSGTGEDIQYF.

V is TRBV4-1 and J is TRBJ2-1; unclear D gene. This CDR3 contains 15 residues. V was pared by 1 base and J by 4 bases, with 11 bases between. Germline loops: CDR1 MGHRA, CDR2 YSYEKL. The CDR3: CASSQGGVEYNEQFF. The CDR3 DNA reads TGCGCCAGCAGCCAAGGAGGCGTCGAATACAATGAGCAGTTCTTC.

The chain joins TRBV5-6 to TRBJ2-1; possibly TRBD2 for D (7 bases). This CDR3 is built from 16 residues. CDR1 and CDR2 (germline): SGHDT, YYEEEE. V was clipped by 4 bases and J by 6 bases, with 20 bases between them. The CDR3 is CASSTSDWGGGNEQFF. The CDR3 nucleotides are TGTGCCAGCAGCACTAGCGATTGGGGAGGGGGCAATGAGCAGTTCTTC.

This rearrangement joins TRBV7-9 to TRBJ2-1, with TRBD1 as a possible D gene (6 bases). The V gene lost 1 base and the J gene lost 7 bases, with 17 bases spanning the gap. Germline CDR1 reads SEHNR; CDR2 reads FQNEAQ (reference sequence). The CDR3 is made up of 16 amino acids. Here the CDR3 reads CASSLGTGLLGNEQFF. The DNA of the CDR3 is TGTGCCAGCAGCTTAGGTACAGGGCTTCTAGGGAATGAGCAGTTCTTC.

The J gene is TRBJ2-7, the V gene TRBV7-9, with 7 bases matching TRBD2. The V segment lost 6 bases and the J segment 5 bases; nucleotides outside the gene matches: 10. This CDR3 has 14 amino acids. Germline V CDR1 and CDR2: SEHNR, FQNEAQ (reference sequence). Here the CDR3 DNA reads TGTGCCAGCAGGGCCTGGGGAGGGGAGGACGAGCAGTACTTC. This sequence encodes CASRAWGGEDEQYF.